The clone carrying this T cell receptor (beta chain) has a single count. Its specificity is unknown. Clones were read by immunoSEQ multiplex PCR, and TCRdb kept only the in-frame ones, dropping some. This sample has about 73,000 clones, with around three quarters found just once. This sample was taken from a study of T cell repertoires and HLA-DP antigens. Study overall: Average DNA input: around 230 ng for CD137+CD4+ sorts, around 1,300 ng pre-culture. Study findings and constraints: Naive and memory CD4+ cells were analysed together, not apart.

Germline-derived CDR1 and CDR2 are MGHDK and SYGVNS. This CDR3 region has 14 residues. V dropped 10 bases and J dropped 6; count of bases not matched to a gene: 10. The rearrangement links TRBV25-1 to TRBJ2-1; 9 nucleotides line up with TRBD2. Sequenced sample: CD4+ T cells from PBMCs. This TCR came from a man aged 55 to 70 in good health and CMV-seronegative. CDR3 amino acids: CATQRGGGANEQFF. The CDR3 DNA reads as TGTGCCACACAGAGGGGCGGGGGGGCCAATGAGCAGTTCTTC.